This T cell receptor (beta chain) emerged from a study of ipilimumab plus nivolumab after autologous stem cell transplantation (dated by TCRdb to 2020 to 2023). In terms of the full investigation: Trial patients received a median of roughly 5 ipilimumab doses and seven to nine nivolumab doses. Primary refractory and relapsed disease were included in the DLBCL cohort, with 18-month progression-free survival of around 86% and 29%, respectively. Patients undergoing autologous transplant for high-risk diffuse large B cell lymphoma, mature T cell lymphoma, or multiple myeloma were enrolled in the trial. Thirty-five patients made up the trial's intent-to-treat population. The full study reports these points: Combined checkpoint inhibition appeared tolerable as post-transplant consolidation, according to the authors' conclusion. The authors stated that profiles of the T cell receptor repertoire, regulatory T cell phenotype and gut microbiota provided a biologic rationale for studying this approach further.

V is pared back by 0 bases and J by 7 bases, with 12 bases lying between the germline termini. The CDR3, cysteine through phenylalanine, is 14 amino acids long. Of all the DNA, just the CDR3 is kept, 42 bases in frame from base 1. The germline V gene encodes CDR1 LNHNV and CDR2 YYDKDF (reference sequence). The receptor library was made with the immunoSEQ multiplex PCR assay. TCRdb carries this immuneACCESS record with in-frame sequences only. Its versions omit some clonotypes, under half of them owing to an unresolved V gene in the studies checked, with the rest unexplained. The sample data list 20,000 to 25,000 clones, and about 82% of these were observed just once. Approximately 5.2% of the sample rests with the top ten. Ipilimumab was given at 1 mg/kg intravenously on day 1 of selected weeks, and checkpoint therapy started 14 to 28 days after autologous transplant. Nivolumab was given at 3 mg/kg intravenously on day 1 of weeks 1, 4, 7, 10, and every two weeks through week 26. This was a Phase Ib clinical trial that tested ipilimumab plus nivolumab, given as combined checkpoint inhibition, for consolidation following autologous stem cell transplantation.

Turning to this clone: Its antigen specificity is not known. No base quality values were provided; no much bigger clone lies one nucleotide off.

Sequences were derived from PBMCs, sampled in a trial of ipilimumab plus nivolumab as post-transplant consolidation. The TCR was taken from a male donor with diffuse large B-cell lymphoma. This sequence uses TRBV15 and TRBJ1-2; D gene: possibly TRBD1, on 5 matching bases. The bases read TGTGCCACCAGCAGAGATGGAGGGGCCACTGGCTACACCTTC. It translates to CATSRDGGATGYTF.